This section outlines one T cell receptor beta chain sequence together with its context. These data originate in a study of blood T cell repertoires in COVID-19. Background on the study: Samples representing acute and convalescent COVID-19 were sourced from the United States, Italy and Spain.

With 5 bases removed from V and 1 base from J, the gap between germline ends came to 14 bases. CDR3 length: 15 residues. Germline V gene sequence: CDR1 LGHNA, CDR2 YSLEER. TCRdb's copy holds only in-frame clones and misses some; the assay was immunoSEQ multiplex PCR. The sample lists 300,000 to 350,000 clones, 90% occurring once. Everyone who took part was roughly 18 to 89 years old, and they came from 20 to 25 US areas. Clinical history reported by participants formed the basis on which cohorts were assigned. No more than 2 weeks before study entry, exposed participants had met a case of COVID-19. The TCR sequence derives from a woman aged 25 to 39 who had been exposed to COVID-19. The V and J genes are TRBV4-3 and TRBJ1-2, with D possibly being TRBD1 (5 bases). Specimen: PBMCs or T cells enriched from blood (not recorded which). CDR3: CASSGVGGGNYGYTF. The CDR3 region has the DNA TGCGCCAGCAGCGGCGTTGGGGGGGGTAACTATGGCTACACCTTC.